This T cell receptor beta chain was sequenced during a study of T cells in Graves' hyperthyroidism and ophthalmopathy (dated by TCRdb to between 2018 and 2021). In terms of the full investigation: Peripheral blood was sampled at the time of initial diagnosis, prior to any treatment. The approximately 100 discovery patients were divided at random into training and test sets in a 7:3 ratio. After blood sampling, hyperthyroidism patients were treated with methimazole at a starting dose of 30 mg daily, and ophthalmopathy patients were treated with high-dose intravenous methylprednisolone. TCR V-J signatures able to tell the groups apart were searched for in a discovery cohort of around 95 patients, of whom more than 40 had Graves' ophthalmopathy and some 60 had stable Graves' hyperthyroidism. Whether ophthalmopathy could be predicted prospectively was tested in an independent validation cohort made up of about 18 hyperthyroidism patients plus 17 patients who later progressed to ophthalmopathy. According to the paper, TCR Vbeta CDR3 sequencing was carried out on roughly 130 peripheral blood samples, which came from more than 40 ophthalmopathy, around 74 hyperthyroidism and about 17 progressor patients. The study also compared thyroid tissue and blood T-cell repertoires from roughly 6 Graves' hyperthyroidism patients. Broad study findings and their caveats: In validation, the model predicted progression to ophthalmopathy a median of approximately 6.3 months before onset, with 65% to 71% sensitivity and roughly 77% specificity. A model built on a 13 V-J signature distinguished ophthalmopathy from stable hyperthyroidism, reaching roughly 88% sensitivity and approximately 81% specificity in cross-validation and 80%/75% in testing. Most expanded thyroid clonotypes (frequency above 0.001) were also detected in blood, a finding suggesting that blood repertoires may reflect thyroid immune responses. Sample size was not statistically predetermined, and blinding of investigators to group allocation was not performed.

The germline V gene provides CDR1 MDHEN and CDR2 SYDVKM. V and J lose 7 bases and 11 bases, and a span of 26 bases separates them. The CDR3 measures 15 amino acids from cysteine to phenylalanine. Just CDR3 DNA is preserved here, 45 bases in frame from base 1. Amplification of TCR beta CDR3 regions was carried out from RNA transcripts. A first-round RT-PCR of the TCR CDR3 used the HTBI primer set with the Qiagen OneStep RT-PCR kit. A second multiplex PCR round built the libraries, followed by size selection and purification. Libraries were sequenced paired-end with 100 bp reads on an Illumina HiSeq2000. In the paper's pipeline: SOAPnuke was used to process the raw data, throwing out any read that contained adapters or uncalled bases, had a mean Phred below 15, or lacked an exact constant-primer or identifier match. COPE v1.2.5 was used to merge high-quality paired reads, and clonotypes were defined as unique nucleotide sequences. Clonotypes were aligned to IMGT TRBV, TRBD and TRBJ reference segments using MiTCR v1.1. Only V-J combinations with frequency above 0.0001, covering 99% to 99.2% of repertoires, were analysed. The TCS score was defined as F50 (clonal expansion) divided by E x V (chaos), with BLOSUM62-based TCRdist calculated between CDR3 peptides within each V-J. Welch's t-statistics and random forest reduced 500 to 550 V-J features to roughly 13, which were used in a naive Bayes classifier (R e1071). TCRdb redid the processing of the public reads, applying fastp at Q25 and MiXCR, and retained in-frame beta chains. Every entry covers one CDR3 protein and lists the most common genes and DNA from its rows. Here the V and J calls rest on TCRdb's processing, not on the authors' analysis. The sample records some 620,000 distinct CDR3 sequences, roughly 15% of which are singletons. The leading ten clones occupy 3.5% to 4% of the sample.

Stable Graves' hyperthyroidism was defined as the absence of progression to ophthalmopathy over 18 months of follow-up. The hyperthyroidism patients were between 18 and 65 years old and newly diagnosed, with a disease duration of less than 2 months. Any patient with an uncontrolled infection, another autoimmune disease, pregnancy or lactation was excluded. Clinical symptoms, serum thyroxine and TRAb, thyroid ultrasound, and orbital computed tomography formed the basis for the diagnoses. PBMCs were separated from under 11 ml of fresh peripheral blood using Ficoll-Paque density gradient centrifugation. Trizol reagent was used to extract total RNA, and RNA quality was then checked on an Agilent 2100 Bioanalyzer. This clonotype was recorded many times. Its specific antigen is unknown. No much larger clone exists at a distance of one base, and base qualities are not known.

This TCR was recovered from a woman aged 30 to 39 with Graves' hyperthyroidism. Here the chain combines TRBV28 and TRBJ1-1; tentative D gene TRBD1, with 5 bases matching. Specimen: blood. Read as DNA, the sequence is TGTGCCAGCATGTCGGGGGTCCCCCCCGATAGAATGGCTTTCTTT. It is translated as CASMSGVPPDRMAFF. Reference TRBV28 and TRBJ1-1 genes cover what lies past the CDR3, so the full variable domain is DVKVTQSSRYLVKRTGEKVFLECVQDMDHENMFWYRQDPGLGLRLIYFSYDVKMKEKGDIPEGYSVSREKKERFSLILESASTNQTSMYLCASMSGVPPDRMAFFGQGTRLTVV.